What follows are 28 T cell receptor beta chains derived from one specimen sequenced in a study of blood T cell repertoires in COVID-19. Profiling relied on immunoSEQ multiplex PCR, and the TCRdb table lists in-frame clones only, not all of them. The sample lists roughly 170,000 clones; around 85% were seen once. The sequenced material came from peripheral blood. These receptors were obtained from a man between 65 and 85 years old with active or convalescent COVID-19.

This rearrangement joins TRBV11-3 to TRBJ2-1; 8 nucleotides match TRBD2. CDR3 length: 15 amino acids. Germline V gene sequence: CDR1 SGHNT, CDR2 YENEEA. The ends lost 5 bases at V and 5 bases at J; junction bases unmatched: 8. The DNA of the CDR3 is TGTGCCAGCAGCCCCTGGAGCGGGAGCCACAATGAGCAGTTCTTC. Its translation is CASSPWSGSHNEQFF.

The chain links TRBV24-1 to TRBJ2-1; TRBD2 agrees at 10 bases. V shed 9 bases and J 2 bases; nucleotides not matched to a gene: 9. The V gene's germline CDR1 is KGHDR and CDR2 SFDVKD. The CDR3 is 16 amino acids. The CDR3 loop is CATGDALAGAYNEQFF. CDR3 nucleotide sequence: TGTGCCACCGGAGACGCCCTAGCGGGGGCCTACAATGAGCAGTTCTTC.

V gene TRBV2 combines with J gene TRBJ1-1, with 7 bases matching TRBD1. V gave up 8 bases and J gave up 3 bases; unmatched junction bases: 12. This CDR3 is built from 15 residues. From germline, CDR1 is SNHLY and CDR2 FYNNEI. Written as DNA, the CDR3 is TGTGCCAGCTCGTATTCAGGGGGACGCGACACTGAAGCTTTCTTT. Translated: CASSYSGGRDTEAFF.

The chain couples TRBV10-3 to TRBJ1-1; D remains unclear. The germline gives CDR1 ENHRY, CDR2 SYGVKD. V was trimmed by 8 bases and J by 0 bases, leaving 13 bases between them. This CDR3 spans 14 amino acids. CDR3 residues: CAIRFRELNTEAFF. Written as DNA, the CDR3 is TGTGCCATCCGATTCCGGGAGTTGAACACTGAAGCTTTCTTT.

The sample holds a few counts of this clone. The rearrangement links TRBV19 to TRBJ1-3; D unclear. This CDR3 comprises 14 residues. Germline V gives CDR1 LNHDA, CDR2 SQIVND (reference sequence). The germline V and J ends were trimmed by 4 bases and 2 bases, with 9 bases remaining between them. CDR3 amino acids: CASSNGGAGNTIYF. In nucleotides, the CDR3 is TGTGCCAGTAGTAATGGAGGTGCTGGAAACACCATATATTTT.

This clone appeared a few times. The rearrangement uses TRBV4-3 and TRBJ1-6, with D unclear. Deletions cut 0 bases from V and 7 bases from J, with 7 bases between. Germline V lookup: CDR1 LGHNA, CDR2 YSLEER. This CDR3 has 14 residues. CDR3 loop: CASSQDHRNSPLHF. As DNA, the CDR3 is TGCGCCAGCAGCCAAGATCATAGAAATTCACCCCTCCACTTT.

The chain joins TRBV7-2 to TRBJ1-5; D possibly corresponds to TRBD1 (5 bases). V was cut by 3 bases and J by 1 base, with 16 bases left in between. The CDR3 loop spans 17 amino acids. From germline, CDR1 is SGHTA and CDR2 FQGNSA. CDR3 residues: CASSFMEGWYSNQPQHF. The CDR3 nucleotides are TGTGCCAGCAGCTTCATGGAGGGGTGGTACAGCAATCAGCCCCAGCATTTT.

CDR3 bases: TGTGCCAGCAGCCCTAAAGCGGGGGAGCAGTTCTTC. Translating gives CASSPKAGEQFF. This chain uses TRBV2 with TRBJ2-1; 7 bases are a match to TRBD2. Germline V CDR1 and CDR2: SNHLY, FYNNEI. The CDR3 extends over 12 amino acids. V trimming: 6 bases; J trimming: 10 bases; junction bases outside the gene matches: 6.

The rearrangement joins TRBV20-1 to TRBJ1-1; no firm D call. V dropped 3 bases and J dropped 1 base, with 12 bases sitting between them. This CDR3 is 14 amino acids long. CDR1 is DFQATT and CDR2 is SNEGSKA in the germline V gene (reference sequence). This chain's CDR3 is CSASLQLTNTEAFF. CDR3 sequence (DNA): TGCAGTGCTAGTCTACAGTTGACGAACACTGAAGCTTTCTTT.

The genes are TRBV10-1 and TRBJ2-3, with TRBD2 identical over 8 bases. V trimming: 6 bases; J trimming: 2 bases; junction bases outside the gene matches: 10. The CDR3 covers 16 residues. Germline V gene sequence: CDR1 WNHNN, CDR2 SYGVQD (reference sequence). In DNA form, the CDR3 reads TGCGCCAGCAGCGACCTTAGCGGGGTCTTCACAGATACGCAGTATTTT. Translated: CASSDLSGVFTDTQYF.

The chain recombines TRBV10-1 with TRBJ2-1; 7 nucleotides agree with TRBD1. Per the germline V gene, CDR1 is WNHNN and CDR2 is SYGVQD (reference sequence). CDR3 size: 12 residues. The ends lost 5 bases at V and 10 bases at J; junction bases unmatched: 5. The CDR3 DNA reads TGCGCCAGCAGTCTCAGACAGGGAGAGCAGTTCTTC. Translating gives CASSLRQGEQFF.

This clone has a handful of counts. The rearrangement uses TRBV4-3 and TRBJ1-2; D ambiguous. This CDR3 spans 17 amino acids. CDR1 LGHNA and CDR2 YSLEER come from the germline V gene. V was cut by 0 bases and J by 0 bases, with 14 bases left in between. The CDR3 nucleotides are TGCGCCAGCAGCCAAGAAATAGTGGAGGAGTCTAACTATGGCTACACCTTC. Translating gives CASSQEIVEESNYGYTF.

The CDR3 sequence: CASSFRVSGYTF. CDR3 nucleotides: TGTGCCAGCAGTTTCAGGGTTTCAGGCTACACCTTC. J is TRBJ1-2 and V is TRBV28; D is possibly TRBD1 (5 bases). The ends were cut back, 3 bases at V and 8 bases at J, with 10 bases in the middle. The germline V gene encodes CDR1 MDHEN and CDR2 SYDVKM. This CDR3 comprises 12 residues.

This sequence joins TRBV5-1 and TRBJ2-7, with D perhaps matching TRBD2 (8 bases). The CDR3 extends over 17 amino acids. CDR1 is SGHRS and CDR2 is YFSETQ in the germline V gene. V shed 0 bases and J shed 3 bases, with 19 bases lying between them. CDR3 residues: CASSLAGGDRLFYEQYF. The CDR3 DNA reads as TGCGCCAGCAGCTTGGCCGGGGGGGACAGACTTTTCTACGAGCAGTACTTC.

In this sample, this clone turned up once. The chain couples TRBV18 to TRBJ2-7; D not certain. Deletions cut 4 bases from V and 6 bases from J, with 13 bases between. Germline V gene sequence: CDR1 KGHSH, CDR2 LQKENI. This CDR3 has 13 residues. The CDR3 DNA reads as TGTGCCAGCTCACAACAGTCCCTTGGCGAGCAGTACTTC. This translates into CASSQQSLGEQYF.

The chain couples TRBV7-9 to TRBJ1-5, with D possibly being TRBD1 (5 bases). V lost 7 bases to trimming and J lost 2 bases, with 12 bases between them. The CDR3 extends over 14 amino acids. Germline V gives CDR1 SEHNR, CDR2 FQNEAQ (reference sequence). CDR3 DNA: TGTGCCAGCACCTCGGGGGGGGGCAATCAGCCCCAGCATTTT. It is translated as CASTSGGGNQPQHF.

The V gene is TRBV6-2 or TRBV6-3, the J gene TRBJ1-1; D is undetermined. This CDR3 is built from 15 residues. V lost 5 bases and J lost 3, with 16 bases in between. Germline CDR1 is MNHEY and CDR2 is SVGEGT. In DNA form, the CDR3 reads TGTGCCAGCAGTCGACAACGAGGGTTGGACACTGAAGCTTTCTTT. This translates into CASSRQRGLDTEAFF.

The V and J genes are TRBV9 and TRBJ1-2; 8 bases line up with TRBD1. V lost 4 bases and J lost 4; bases outside the gene matches: 9. The CDR3 is 15 residues long. Germline-derived CDR1 and CDR2 are SGDLS and YYNGEE. CDR3 residues: CASSTWRGTGYGYTF. The CDR3 region has the DNA TGTGCCAGCAGCACATGGAGAGGGACAGGCTATGGCTACACCTTC.

This chain connects TRBV7-9 to TRBJ1-2, with D possibly TRBD1 on 5 matching bases. The CDR3 is 15 amino acids. Trimming took off 3 bases at V and 0 bases at J, with 11 bases between the two ends. Germline V gene lookup returns CDR1 SEHNR and CDR2 FQNEAQ (reference sequence). As DNA, the CDR3 is TGTGCCAGCAGCTTCCCCAGGGCAGCTAACTATGGCTACACCTTC. This gives the protein CASSFPRAANYGYTF. Drawing the rest from reference TRBV7-9 and TRBJ1-2, the complete variable domain is DTGVSQNPRHKITKRGQNVTFRCDPISEHNRLYWYRQTLGQGPEFLTYFQNEAQLEKSRLLSDRFSAERPKGSFSTLEIQRTEQGDSAMYLCASSFPRAANYGYTFGSGTRLTVV.

The V gene is TRBV5-1, the J gene TRBJ1-1; tentatively, D is TRBD1 (6 bases). The CDR3 is made up of 13 amino acids. Germline values: CDR1 SGHRS, CDR2 YFSETQ. Trimming removed 4 bases from V and 1 base from J, with 8 bases in between. CDR3 bases: TGCGCCAGCAGCGTGGGACAGAACACTGAAGCTTTCTTT. The encoded protein is CASSVGQNTEAFF.

The V gene is TRBV24-1, the J gene TRBJ2-5; 7 positions agree with TRBD1. CDR1 KGHDR and CDR2 SFDVKD come from the germline V gene. Germline trimming cut 6 bases from V and 0 bases from J; bases unmatched to any gene: 3. The CDR3 is 14 amino acids. CDR3 residues: CATSPQGHQETQYF. In nucleotides, the CDR3 is TGTGCCACCAGTCCACAGGGGCACCAAGAGACCCAGTACTTC.

The J gene is TRBJ1-1, the V gene TRBV5-8; D is unclear. Trimming removed 4 bases from V and 1 base from J, with 17 bases in between. Germline CDR1 is SGHTS and CDR2 is YDEGEE. There are 16 residues in the CDR3. This CDR3 reads CASSRFKGASNTEAFF. As DNA, the CDR3 is TGTGCCAGCAGCCGCTTTAAAGGAGCCTCGAACACTGAAGCTTTCTTT.

The V and J genes are TRBV19 and TRBJ2-1; D is uncertain. Germline CDR1 LNHDA, CDR2 SQIVND (reference sequence). V lost 1 base and J 5 bases, leaving 6 bases between the germline ends. The CDR3 loop spans 13 amino acids. CDR3 nucleotide sequence: TGTGCCAGTAGTATAGGTCTTAACAATGAGCAGTTCTTC. It translates to CASSIGLNNEQFF.

This clone was seen just once. The V gene is TRBV5-1, the J gene TRBJ2-7; possibly TRBD2 for D (5 bases). Trimming left V 1 base short and J 0 bases short, with 11 bases between. Germline values: CDR1 SGHRS, CDR2 YFSETQ. This CDR3 contains 15 residues. Here the CDR3 reads CASSLLALPSYEQYF. CDR3 coding DNA: TGCGCCAGCAGCTTGCTAGCTCTACCCTCCTACGAGCAGTACTTC.

CDR3 protein: CASSSPLPYSNQPQHF. Here the CDR3 DNA reads TGTGCCAGCAGTTCTCCCCTACCATATAGCAATCAGCCCCAGCATTTT. The gene calls are TRBV6-2 or TRBV6-3 and TRBJ1-5; no clear D. V was cut by 4 bases and J by 0 bases, with 13 bases left in between. CDR1 and CDR2 from the germline V gene are MNHEY and SVGEGT. This CDR3 region has 16 residues.

The V gene is TRBV7-2, the J gene TRBJ1-1; D uncertain. Trimming took 2 bases from V and 0 from J, leaving 13 bases between them. Germline CDR1 SGHTA, CDR2 FQGNSA. The CDR3 length is 16 residues. Here the CDR3 DNA reads TGTGCCAGCAGCTTACTAAATCGCAGGCTGAACACTGAAGCTTTCTTT. Its translation is CASSLLNRRLNTEAFF.

The chain uses TRBV6-6 and TRBJ2-3; 11 nucleotides align to TRBD2. Germline loops: CDR1 MNHNY, CDR2 SVGAGI (reference sequence). Losses at the gene ends were 6 bases for V and 3 bases for J; bases not matched to a gene: 5. This CDR3 is 15 amino acids long. In DNA form, the CDR3 reads TGTGCCAGCAGGGATAGCGGGAGGGGAACAGATACGCAGTATTTT. This sequence encodes CASRDSGRGTDTQYF.

This clone was recorded a few times. This chain links TRBV11-2 with TRBJ2-1; 7 nucleotides match TRBD2. Trimming took 1 base from V and 8 from J; bases not matched to a gene: 2. Germline V CDR1 and CDR2: SGHAT, FQNNGV. This CDR3 has 13 residues. The CDR3 region has the DNA TGTGCCAGCAGCTTAGGGGGGGGTGATGAGCAGTTCTTC. Its translation is CASSLGGGDEQFF.